This record concerns one T cell receptor beta chain sequence. This clone was found a few times. This receptor's antigen is unknown. An end of the junction does not agree with germline; a read error may underlie this. In total, more than 500 healthy bone marrow donors made up the cohort. All cohort members were sampled while nominally healthy, although unrecorded immune exposures were likely present. The donor was CMV seropositive and belonged to the group of more than 250 seropositive cohort members. Each donor provided a peripheral blood sample, and peripheral blood mononuclear cells were used for TCR beta sequencing. Genomic DNA extraction from the blood cell samples was performed with the Qiagen DNeasy Blood Extraction Kit. The data are from a study of cytomegalovirus exposure and HLA in healthy donors listed by TCRdb under 2017. For the study in its entirety: An earlier analysis of some 620 of the donors reported over 250 Gb of sequence data and 100 million to 120 million unique TCR beta sequences obtained from about 180 million T cells. Rather than drawing on any new phenotypic data, the later analysis identified candidate immune exposures from TCR beta sequences and the way those sequences occurred across donors. Approximately 310 gigabases of sequencing data and approximately 85 million unique TCR sequences were included in an early release covering 550 to 800 HLA-typed donors. In a later analysis, previously published TCR beta repertoires from several hundred donors were re-analyzed and high-resolution HLA genotyping was added so that TCR occurrence patterns could be studied. Along with the approximately 670-subject first cohort, a separate validation cohort of 120 different subjects was used. The study combined high-throughput TCR immunosequencing, statistical association of individual TCRs with disease status, and machine learning to predict cytomegalovirus infection status. Roughly five DR-DQ haplotypes were handled as single units for association and clustering, since linkage in the cohort was strong. All discovery cohort repertoires had been generated using a single sequencing platform. In an earlier analysis of more than 550 of the donors, high-throughput TCR beta sequencing was used to judge whether each TCR beta V gene segment behaved as functional or pseudogenic. Class I and class II HLA loci were covered by the typing at four-digit resolution. The study aimed to test whether cataloging public T cell receptors could reveal signatures of past pathogen exposure. On average, about 240,000 unique TCR beta nucleotide sequences were sequenced per donor among a few hundred genotyped donors of the cohort, with roughly 19% of those sequences being non-productive. Donor age, sex, ethnicity and CMV serostatus were compiled together with the repertoire data. Of the approximately 400 genotyped donors, approximately 83% fell in the genetic ancestry cluster associated with self-reported Caucasian donors. In a later genetic analysis, genome-wide SNP genotypes for about three fifths of the 666 donors were used, and that subset was treated as a discovery cohort. Using immunosequencing, the study profiled T cell repertoires from 550 to 750 subjects and related those repertoires to cytomegalovirus serostatus. The number of donors typed differed by locus, with about 629-630 for A, B, C, DRB1 and DQB1, roughly 550 for DQA1, 606 for DPA1, and some 440 for DPB1. Study-level results and caveats: Some IMGT-functional V segments, including TRBV6-2 and TRBV6-3, could not be distinguished by the 87-base-pair reads and were therefore excluded. In vitro tests confirmed that a few of the cytomegalovirus-associated TCR beta chains recognize cytomegalovirus antigens. Correlated functional status among segregating V segments might reflect linkage disequilibrium, but an unknown experimental factor could not be ruled out. According to the authors, the approach could potentially be generalized to other disease states and immunological phenotypes. Because some donors lacked HLA typing at each locus, the association tests relied only on the typed subset. Most TCR sequences were seen in very few donors, while some public TCRs were found in many individuals. When HLA alleles, especially DR and DQ, strongly co-occurred, TCR associations were difficult to assign to individual alleles. In a later analysis, TCR association rates were found to vary across HLA loci, with the most associated TCRs seen for DRB1 alleles and the fewest for HLA-C alleles. A later genetic analysis associated a missense DCLRE1C variant with V-gene and J-gene trimming of TCR beta chains, and an independent cohort replicated the association. Compared with the 666-donor mean, donors in an Asian-associated ancestry cluster had fewer N-insertions in productive TCRs, according to a later genetic analysis. According to a later analysis, parvovirus B19, influenza, CMV and Epstein-Barr virus appeared linked to several top co-occurrence clusters. The sequencing pipeline was judged likely to have produced a cluster of highly shared sequence variants as a technical artifact. The classifier was reported to diagnose cytomegalovirus status with high specificity and sensitivity in both the original cohort and the validation cohort. In a later analysis, HLA-associated TCR beta chains showed more clonal expansion and lower generation probabilities than non-associated chains that were equally common. A further reported finding was that TCR beta sequences accurately predicted the HLA-A and HLA-B alleles for most subjects in the first cohort. Presence/absence analyses assumed roughly uniform sequencing depth across donors, an assumption that may not hold. The earlier analysis of nearly 600 of the donors excluded some 15 rarely observed V segments, including chromosome 9 orphons, because counts were too low. A later analysis found that most CMV-associated TCR beta chains appeared HLA-restricted, with HLA associations seemingly driven largely by CMV exposure. Only TCR beta chains were sequenced in this cohort, and the absence of alpha or paired-chain data limited detectable features. The study listed 150 to 200 TCR beta chains as associated with cytomegalovirus. In an earlier analysis of around 600 of the donors, most TCR beta V segments were observed in productive rearrangements about 87% or about 30% of the time, broadly matching IMGT annotations. Immune exposure information for the cohort was limited to CMV serostatus. Specific HLA alleles were associated with 15,000 to 20,000 TCR beta sequences at a false discovery rate of 0.05 in a later analysis.

Receptor libraries were prepared by the immunoSEQ multiplex PCR assay. For the multiplex PCR, a mixture combining 60 forward primers for TCR Vbeta segments and 13 reverse primers for TCR Jbeta segments was used. The CDR3 region of rearranged TCR beta genes was amplified from genomic DNA with a multiplex PCR assay. The Illumina HiSeq System was used to sequence the amplified TCR beta libraries as 87-base-pair reads. As for the original processing: Across the 500 to 850 repertoires, a later analysis counted 80 million or so unique TCR beta chains, some 11 million of which were shared by at least two donors. Raw reads were error-corrected and collapsed into unique sequences with a nearest-neighbor algorithm that merged closely related sequences to remove PCR and sequencing errors. V, D and J gene segments were assigned by aligning CDR3 sequences to IMGT reference sequences. For a sequence to be retained, a match of at least six nucleotides to both a V gene segment and a J gene segment was required. Rearrangements were classified as productive when the CDR3 lacked stop codons and remained in frame with V and J, and all other rearrangements were classified as non-productive. CDR3 was defined according to IMGT convention as the region running from the second conserved V-encoded cysteine to the conserved J-encoded phenylalanine. The earlier analysis of about 590 of the donors excluded sequences that lacked an unambiguous match to a single V gene segment. In an earlier analysis of approximately 550 of the donors, V segments were called functional above 56.7% productive rearrangements and were called segregating when the between-donor standard deviation exceeded 5%. A statistical classification framework was built for diagnosing cytomegalovirus status from the catalog of TCR beta chain sequences. In a later analysis, TCR nucleotide sequences were compared against IMGT/GENE-DB human TR gene sequences so that V and J genes could be assigned. A later analysis assigned CDR3 sequences and most-parsimonious VDJ recombination scenarios with the TCRdist pipeline. In a later analysis, each TCR beta chain was defined by its CDR3 amino acid sequence together with its V-gene family, and reads lacking a unique V-gene family were excluded. To address suspected cross-contamination and a sequencing artifact, a later analysis removed around 590 highly shared, low-generation-probability nucleotide sequences. For each public chain, a later analysis derived a clonal expansion index from normalized ranks of inferred template counts within each repertoire. Generation probabilities in a later analysis came from a VDJ recombination model fitted to out-of-frame rearrangements, and those results were checked against IGoR. In a later analysis, TCR-TCR, TCR-HLA and TCR-CMV co-occurrence was scored with hypergeometric tests, and a repertoire-size bias correction was applied to TCR pairs. In a later analysis, false discovery rates were estimated by permuting HLA or CMV assignments 20 times. A later analysis grouped co-occurring TCRs with DBSCAN, adding TCRdist sequence similarity when clustering within HLA-allele-positive subsets. Repertoires with fewer than 30,000 or more than 120,000 public chains, plus five repertoires with anomalous nucleotide sharing, were excluded from co-occurrence clustering. This is the immuneACCESS table as TCRdb keeps it, with only in-frame sequences that have V and J called. A part of the clones is gone; compared with another copy, unresolved V genes explain less than half, and the rest is unexplained. Clonal size and the V and J genes are those of that table, whereas D and trimming came from the DNA. The sample table contains 80,000 to 130,000 clones; only one count was recorded for 75% of them. About 4.4% of the sample goes to the ten largest clones.

The CDR1 and CDR2 encoded by the germline V gene (reference sequence) are SSHAT and FNYEAQ. Reading from cysteine to phenylalanine, the CDR3 counts 14 amino acids. This entry keeps only the CDR3 DNA: 42 bases, framed from base 1. Sequencing used PBMCs. The sequence is built from TRBV7-7 and TRBJ2-5; there is no confident call for the D gene. This clonotype originated in a woman between 18 and 29 years old in good health and CMV-seropositive. The nucleotides read TGTGCTAGCAGCTTAGGGCCCCACGGGGAGACCCAGTACTTC. Translated, this gives CASSLGPHGETQYF.